This TCR beta chain was sequenced during a study of PD-1 and CTLA-4 blockade in melanoma. Profiling relied on immunoSEQ multiplex PCR, and the TCRdb table lists in-frame clones only, not all of them. The top ten clones hold almost 6.5% of a sample with 31,000 or so clones, about 85% of them seen once. The sample here was CD8+ T cells from peripheral blood, taken from a patient given anti-PD-1 treatment. The clonotype originates from a human donor with melanoma.

This CDR3 reads CASSEWTNANTEAFF. DNA for the CDR3: TGTGCCAGCAGTGAATGGACAAATGCGAACACTGAAGCTTTCTTT. This chain connects TRBV2 to TRBJ1-1; D might be TRBD1 (5 bases). The V end lost 2 bases, the J end lost 1 base, and 11 bases lay between the germline ends. The CDR3 is 15 residues long. CDR1 is SNHLY, CDR2 FYNNEI, per germline.